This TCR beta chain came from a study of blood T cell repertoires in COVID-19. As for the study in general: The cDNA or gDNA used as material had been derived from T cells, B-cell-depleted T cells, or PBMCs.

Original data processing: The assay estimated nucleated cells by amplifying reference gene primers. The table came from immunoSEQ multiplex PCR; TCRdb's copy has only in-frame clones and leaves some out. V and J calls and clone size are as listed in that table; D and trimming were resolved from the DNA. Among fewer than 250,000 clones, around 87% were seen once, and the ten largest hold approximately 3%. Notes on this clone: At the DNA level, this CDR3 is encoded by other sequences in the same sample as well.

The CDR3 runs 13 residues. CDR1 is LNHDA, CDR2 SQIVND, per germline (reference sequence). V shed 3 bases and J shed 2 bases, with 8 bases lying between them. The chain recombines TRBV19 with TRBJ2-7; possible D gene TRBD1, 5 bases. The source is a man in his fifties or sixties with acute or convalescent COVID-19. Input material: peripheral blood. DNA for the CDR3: TGTGCCAGTAGTATCAGCAGGGCCTACGAGCAGTACTTC. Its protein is CASSISRAYEQYF.